This T cell receptor (beta chain) was identified in a study of blood T cells in healthy people across ages. A second PCR of about 7 to 11 cycles used a sample-barcoded 5' primer and a J-beta primer mix. TCRdb ran MiXCR on the 5' RACE reads and lists one entry per CDR3 protein. The table has 750,000 to 850,000 distinct CDR3 sequences, roughly 25% seen once; the top ten hold approximately 3.7%. In regard to this clonotype: The antigen is unknown.

Germline loops: CDR1 SQVTM, CDR2 ANQGSEA. The J segment lost 0 bases and the V segment lost 6 bases, leaving 3 bases of the junction unmatched. CDR3 length: 13 residues. General study findings and limits: The unknown donor CMV status may have confounded expanded clonotype changes.

These data also formed part of another study, on T cells of mothers and their children.

Sequenced sample: blood. The V gene is TRBV29-1, the J gene TRBJ2-3; 7 bases map to TRBD1. This sequence originates from a boy younger than 18 in good health. This CDR3 is CSVGQPSTDTQYF. DNA for the CDR3: TGCAGCGTGGGACAGCCGAGCACAGATACGCAGTATTTT.